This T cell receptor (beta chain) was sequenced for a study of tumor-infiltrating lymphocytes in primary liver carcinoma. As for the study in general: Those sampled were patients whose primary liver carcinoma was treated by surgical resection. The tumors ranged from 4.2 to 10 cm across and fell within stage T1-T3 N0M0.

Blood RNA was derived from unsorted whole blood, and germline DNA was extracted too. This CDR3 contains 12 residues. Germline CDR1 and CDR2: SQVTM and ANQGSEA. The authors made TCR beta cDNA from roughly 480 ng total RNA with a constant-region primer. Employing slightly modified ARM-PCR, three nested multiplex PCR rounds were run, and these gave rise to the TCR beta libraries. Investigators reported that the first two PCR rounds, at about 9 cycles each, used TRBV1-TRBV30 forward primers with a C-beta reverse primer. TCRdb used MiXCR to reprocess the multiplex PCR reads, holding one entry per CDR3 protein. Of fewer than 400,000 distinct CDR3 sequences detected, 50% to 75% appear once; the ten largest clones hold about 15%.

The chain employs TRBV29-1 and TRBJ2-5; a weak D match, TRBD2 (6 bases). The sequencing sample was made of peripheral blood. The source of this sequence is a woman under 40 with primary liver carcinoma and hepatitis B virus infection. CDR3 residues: CSIEEGAETQYF. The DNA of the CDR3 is TGCAGTATTGAGGAGGGCGCGGAGACCCAGTACTTC.